Only a few counts were recorded for the clone carrying this TCR beta chain. Antigen specificity is unknown. Sequencing used immunoSEQ multiplex PCR; TCRdb keeps in-frame clones, though not all of them. The sample has under 150,000 clones; around nine tenths are singletons. The data are from a study of T cell responses to AZD1222 COVID-19 vaccine. Study-level results: Repertoires were obtained only post-peak T cell response. Seropositive at baseline were only a handful of AZD1222 recipients.

V lost 4 bases, J lost 2 bases, and 5 bases lay in between. The CDR3 runs to 13 residues. CDR1 is MNHEY, CDR2 SVGAGI, per germline. Material: peripheral blood, obtained on day 0 of AZD1222 vaccination. J is TRBJ2-2 and V is TRBV6-5; no reliable D call. The receptor's source is an adult in good health. The CDR3 sequence is CASSSINTGELFF. The CDR3 DNA is TGTGCCAGCAGTTCCATTAACACCGGGGAGCTGTTTTTT.